This paragraph reports one T cell receptor beta chain. Its matching antigen is unknown. These data come from a study of cytomegalovirus exposure and HLA in healthy donors. Across the study: Of all 400 or so donors who were genotyped, roughly 81% belonged to the Caucasian-associated ancestry cluster. Findings and caveats of the study: Data from an earlier analysis indicated that most TCR beta V segments were productive either about 90% or about 30% of the time.

PCR employed 60 Vbeta and 13 Jbeta primers. Measured with immunoSEQ multiplex PCR; TCRdb has only the in-frame clones, and not every one. The sample comprises some 150,000 clones, around 84% of which are singletons, and 2.5% to 3.5% rests with the top ten. J lost 2 bases, V lost 2 bases, and 5 bases had no gene match. This CDR3 has 16 amino acids. Germline V gene data show CDR1 as MNHNY and CDR2 as SVGAGI (reference sequence). The sequencing input was PBMCs. This receptor was taken from a man aged 40-49 years in good health and CMV-seropositive. The V call is TRBV6-6, the J call TRBJ2-2; 7 bases align to TRBD2. As DNA, the CDR3 is TGTGCCAGCAGTTACCCGGCTAGCGGAAACACCGGGGAGCTGTTTTTT. Residues: CASSYPASGNTGELFF.